The 32 T cell receptor beta chains given below trace back to one sample, sequenced in a study of T cells expressing NK-cell markers. TCRdb reanalyzed the 5' RACE reads, giving one entry per CDR3 protein sequence and no DNA. This sample's table has approximately 15,000 distinct CDR3 sequences. Sequenced material: blood T cells: a sorted CD56 or NKG2C T cell subset, CD4+ or CD8+ T cells, or bulk PBMC T cells (not recorded which). These TCRs come from a man aged 18 to 70 in good health.

The chain has TRBV28 and TRBJ2-1; TCRdb lists TRBD2, though no DNA is available to test this call. This CDR3 comprises 17 residues. From germline, CDR1 is MDHEN and CDR2 SYDVKM. CDR3 residues: CASSSLTLAGDYNEQFF.

V is TRBV24-1 and J is TRBJ2-5; absent DNA, TCRdb's TRBD2 call cannot be checked. The CDR3 is 19 amino acids. Germline V gene lookup returns CDR1 KGHDR and CDR2 SFDVKD. CDR3 sequence: CATSDSTGTSGSMMETQYF.

The gene calls are TRBV5-1 and TRBJ1-2; with no DNA, the TCRdb D assignment of TRBD1 cannot be verified. CDR1 and CDR2 from the germline V gene are SGHRS and YFSETQ. CDR3 size: 13 residues. CDR3 sequence: CASSRDREDGYTF.

The rearrangement joins TRBV14 to TRBJ2-7; TCRdb returns TRBD1, unconfirmable since there is no DNA. This CDR3 has 14 amino acids. The germline V gene encodes CDR1 SGHDN and CDR2 FVKESK. The CDR3 spells CASSRDTVSYEQYF.

CDR3: CSARDLKGLEYEQYF. V gene TRBV20-1 combines with J gene TRBJ2-7; the TRBD1 assignment by TCRdb is unverifiable without DNA. Germline V gives CDR1 DFQATT, CDR2 SNEGSKA (reference sequence). The CDR3 is 15 residues long.

This chain connects TRBV6-5 to TRBJ1-6; TCRdb calls TRBD1, which cannot be checked without DNA. The CDR3 runs to 16 residues. Germline V CDR1 and CDR2: MNHEY, SVGAGI. CDR3 residues: CASSYADRAYNSPLHF.

The chain is built from TRBV28 and TRBJ2-7; without DNA, the TCRdb call of TRBD2 cannot be checked. This CDR3 is 15 amino acids long. The germline gives CDR1 MDHEN, CDR2 SYDVKM. The CDR3 loop is CASSLPHSGVYEQYF.

The V call is TRBV5-1, the J call TRBJ2-1; lacking DNA, the TRBD1 call made by TCRdb goes unchecked. This CDR3 is 12 amino acids long. CDR1 is SGHRS and CDR2 is YFSETQ in the germline V gene. The CDR3 loop is CASSPGDNEQFF.

The chain is built from TRBV5-4 and TRBJ2-2; the D call of TRBD2 rests on TCRdb alone, since no DNA is present to check it. Germline values: CDR1 SGHNT, CDR2 YYREEE (reference sequence). The length of the CDR3 is 12 residues. CDR3 region: CASTGGTGELFF.

V usage is TRBV12-3 or TRBV12-4 and J usage is TRBJ1-3; TCRdb's D call of TRBD1 is untestable without DNA. The CDR3 is 15 amino acids. The CDR3: CASSLLGAVGNTIYF.

The gene calls are TRBV18 and TRBJ2-1; TCRdb outputs TRBD1, but without DNA this stays unchecked. Looked up from germline, CDR1 is KGHSH and CDR2 is LQKENI. The CDR3 has 13 amino acids. This CDR3 reads CASSPPTLGEQFF.

This rearrangement joins TRBV7-9 to TRBJ2-5; the TCRdb call, TRBD1, lacks DNA for checking. This CDR3 comprises 16 residues. The germline CDR1 and CDR2 sequences are SEHNR and FQNEAQ (reference sequence). This CDR3 reads CASSTRGDRQQETQYF.

The V gene is TRBV5-6, the J gene TRBJ1-2; checking the TCRdb D call of TRBD1 is not possible without DNA. This CDR3 comprises 13 residues. Germline V CDR1 and CDR2: SGHDT, YYEEEE. CDR3 region: CASTVDRGYGYTF.

The chain has TRBV7-6 and TRBJ1-5. The CDR3 covers 15 residues. The germline V gene has CDR1 SGHVS and CDR2 FNYEAQ. Here the CDR3 reads CASSLVGGGNQPQHF.

V is TRBV6-1 and J is TRBJ2-2; lacking DNA, the TRBD2 call made by TCRdb goes unchecked. The CDR3 loop spans 14 amino acids. Germline CDR1 MNHNS, CDR2 SASEGT. CDR3: CASRRESFAGELFF.

This chain uses TRBV5-6 with TRBJ2-1; TCRdb proposes TRBD1, but this gene call is untestable without DNA. There are 14 residues in the CDR3. The germline V gene has CDR1 SGHDT and CDR2 YYEEEE. CDR3: CASSFPGTGIEQFF.

The chain couples TRBV4-2 to TRBJ2-1; the D call of TRBD2 rests on TCRdb alone, since no DNA is present to check it. Germline lookup yields CDR1 LGHNA and CDR2 YNFKEQ. The CDR3 is 18 amino acids. CDR3 protein: CASSQAGTSGISYNEQFF.

The J gene is TRBJ2-5, the V gene TRBV12-3 or TRBV12-4. CDR3 length equals 13 residues. The CDR3 is CASSLGRKETQYF.

The genes are TRBV5-1 and TRBJ2-5; no DNA is available, so the TRBD1 call from TCRdb remains unchecked. CDR1 SGHRS and CDR2 YFSETQ come from the germline V gene. CDR3 size: 18 residues. The CDR3 protein is CASSLGPDWGGLKETQYF.

This chain uses TRBV4-2 with TRBJ2-5; no DNA is available, so the TRBD1 call from TCRdb remains unchecked. The length of the CDR3 is 15 residues. The germline V gene encodes CDR1 LGHNA and CDR2 YNFKEQ. Here the CDR3 reads CASSPGQGRWETQYF.

The chain has TRBV28 and TRBJ2-1; TCRdb picks TRBD2, but there is no DNA to check that call. The germline CDR1 and CDR2 sequences are MDHEN and SYDVKM. The CDR3 runs to 17 residues. The CDR3 loop is CASSLFLGPKPYNEQFF.

This chain links TRBV15 with TRBJ2-5. The CDR3 extends over 14 amino acids. Germline values: CDR1 LNHNV, CDR2 YYDKDF (reference sequence). The CDR3 sequence: CATSLRGGSETQYF.

This chain links TRBV29-1 with TRBJ2-5; TCRdb names TRBD1, which stays unverified in the absence of DNA. Per germline, CDR1 SQVTM and CDR2 ANQGSEA. The CDR3 has 14 residues. This chain's CDR3 is CSVEVGTRGETQYF.

V and J are TRBV19 and TRBJ2-5; checking the TCRdb D call of TRBD2 is not possible without DNA. This CDR3 is 15 amino acids long. Germline CDR1 reads LNHDA; CDR2 reads SQIVND (reference sequence). This chain's CDR3 is CASSILGAGGETQYF.

The rearrangement joins TRBV20-1 to TRBJ2-3; lacking DNA, the TRBD2 call made by TCRdb goes unchecked. CDR1 and CDR2 (germline): DFQATT, SNEGSKA (reference sequence). The CDR3 loop spans 15 amino acids. The CDR3 loop is CSASGTRTLTDTQYF.

Here the CDR3 reads CSASRGNYGYTF. This chain joins TRBV20-1 and TRBJ1-2. The CDR3 is made up of 12 amino acids. Germline V gene sequence: CDR1 DFQATT, CDR2 SNEGSKA (reference sequence).

This chain connects TRBV7-8 to TRBJ2-1; TCRdb calls TRBD2, which cannot be checked without DNA. This CDR3 contains 12 residues. Germline assignment: CDR1 SGHVS and CDR2 FQNEAQ. CDR3 sequence reads: CASSFLGSEQFF.

The rearrangement uses TRBV15 and TRBJ1-1; the D call of TRBD1 rests on TCRdb alone, since no DNA is present to check it. Germline CDR1 reads LNHNV; CDR2 reads YYDKDF (reference sequence). This CDR3 is 12 amino acids long. CDR3 residues: CATSTGFTEAFF.

The chain is built from TRBV7-6 and TRBJ1-5; TCRdb names TRBD1, which stays unverified in the absence of DNA. This CDR3 has 18 amino acids. CDR1 and CDR2 (germline): SGHVS, FNYEAQ. The CDR3 protein is CASSLGPPGILSNQPQHF.

V gene TRBV18 combines with J gene TRBJ1-2; checking the TCRdb D call of TRBD1 is not possible without DNA. The CDR3 is 15 residues long. CDR1 is KGHSH and CDR2 is LQKENI in the germline V gene. CDR3: CASSQDRALGYGYTF.

The gene calls are TRBV7-9 and TRBJ1-1; absent DNA, TCRdb's TRBD1 call cannot be checked. The CDR3 consists of 15 residues. From germline, CDR1 is SEHNR and CDR2 FQNEAQ (reference sequence). The CDR3 spells CASSLAVGASTEAFF.

The chain employs TRBV5-1 and TRBJ1-5. CDR3 length: 15 residues. CDR1 is SGHRS, CDR2 YFSETQ, per germline. Here the CDR3 reads CASARDGTRGQPQHF.